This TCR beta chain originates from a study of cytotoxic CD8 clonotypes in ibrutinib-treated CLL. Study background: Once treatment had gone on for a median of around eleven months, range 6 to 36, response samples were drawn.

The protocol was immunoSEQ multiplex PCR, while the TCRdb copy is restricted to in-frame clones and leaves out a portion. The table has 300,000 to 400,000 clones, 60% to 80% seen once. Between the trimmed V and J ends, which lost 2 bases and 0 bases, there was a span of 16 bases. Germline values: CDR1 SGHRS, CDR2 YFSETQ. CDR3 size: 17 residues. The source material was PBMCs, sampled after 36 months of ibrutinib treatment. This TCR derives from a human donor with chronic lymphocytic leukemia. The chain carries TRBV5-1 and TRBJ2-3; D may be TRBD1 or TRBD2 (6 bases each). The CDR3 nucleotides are TGCGCCAGCAGCTTTATCTTCGGCGGGACAAGCACAGATACGCAGTATTTT. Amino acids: CASSFIFGGTSTDTQYF.